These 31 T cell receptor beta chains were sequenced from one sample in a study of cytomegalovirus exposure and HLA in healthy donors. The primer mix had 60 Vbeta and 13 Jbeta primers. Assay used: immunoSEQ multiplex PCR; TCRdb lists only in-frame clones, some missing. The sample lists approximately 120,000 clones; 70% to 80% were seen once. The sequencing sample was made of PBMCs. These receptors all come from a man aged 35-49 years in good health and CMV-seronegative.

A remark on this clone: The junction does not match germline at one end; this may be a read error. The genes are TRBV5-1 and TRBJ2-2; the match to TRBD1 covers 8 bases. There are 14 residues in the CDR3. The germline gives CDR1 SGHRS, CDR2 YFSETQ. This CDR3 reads CAGRQGSDTGELFF. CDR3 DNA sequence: TGCGCCGGCAGACAGGGGTCCGACACCGGGGAGCTGTTTTTT.

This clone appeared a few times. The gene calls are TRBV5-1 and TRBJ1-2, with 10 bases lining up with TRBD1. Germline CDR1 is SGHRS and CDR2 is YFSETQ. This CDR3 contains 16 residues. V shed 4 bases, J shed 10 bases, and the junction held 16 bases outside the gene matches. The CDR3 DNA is TGCGCCAGCAGCACCAGTCCCGGGACAGGGGCCGGAGTCTACACCTTC. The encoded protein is CASSTSPGTGAGVYTF.

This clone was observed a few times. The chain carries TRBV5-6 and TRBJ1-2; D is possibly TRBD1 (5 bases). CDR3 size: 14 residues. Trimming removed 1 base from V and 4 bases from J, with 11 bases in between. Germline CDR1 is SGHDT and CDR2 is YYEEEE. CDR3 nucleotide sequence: TGTGCCAGCAGCTTGTTTGGGGCCGGCTATGGCTACACCTTC. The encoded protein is CASSLFGAGYGYTF.

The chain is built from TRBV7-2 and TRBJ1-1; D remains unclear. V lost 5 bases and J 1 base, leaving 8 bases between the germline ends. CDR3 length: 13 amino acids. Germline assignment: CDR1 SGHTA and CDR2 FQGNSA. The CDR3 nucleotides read TGTGCCAGCAGCACCTCCAGGAACACTGAAGCTTTCTTT. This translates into CASSTSRNTEAFF. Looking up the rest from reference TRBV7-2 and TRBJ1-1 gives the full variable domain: GAGVSQSPSNKVTEKGKDVELRCDPISGHTALYWYRQSLGQGLEFLIYFQGNSAPDKSGLPSDRFSAERTGGSVSTLTIQRTQQEDSAVYLCASSTSRNTEAFFGQGTRLTVV.

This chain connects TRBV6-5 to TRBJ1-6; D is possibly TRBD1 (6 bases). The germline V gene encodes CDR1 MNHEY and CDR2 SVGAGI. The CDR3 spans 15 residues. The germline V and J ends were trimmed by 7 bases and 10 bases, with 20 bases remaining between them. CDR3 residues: CASKRSPGEISPLHF. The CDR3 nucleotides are TGTGCCAGCAAAAGAAGCCCAGGGGAGATATCACCCCTCCACTTT.

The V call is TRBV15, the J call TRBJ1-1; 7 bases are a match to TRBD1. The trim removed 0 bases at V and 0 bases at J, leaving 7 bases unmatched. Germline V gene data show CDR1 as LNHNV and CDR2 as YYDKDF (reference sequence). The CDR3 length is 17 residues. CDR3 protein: CATSRELTGAMNTEAFF. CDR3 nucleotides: TGTGCCACCAGCAGAGAGCTAACAGGGGCCATGAACACTGAAGCTTTCTTT.

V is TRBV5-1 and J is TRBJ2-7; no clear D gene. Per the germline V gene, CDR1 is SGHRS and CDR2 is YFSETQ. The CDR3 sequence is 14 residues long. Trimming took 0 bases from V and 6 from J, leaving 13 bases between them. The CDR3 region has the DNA TGCGCCAGCAGCTTGGATGGTAGTTCCCCCGAGCAGTACTTC. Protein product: CASSLDGSSPEQYF. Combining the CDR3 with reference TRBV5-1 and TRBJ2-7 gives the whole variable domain KAGVTQTPRYLIKTRGQQVTLSCSPISGHRSVSWYQQTPGQGLQFLFEYFSETQRNKGNFPGRFSGRQFSNSRSEMNVSTLELGDSALYLCASSLDGSSPEQYFGPGTRLTVT.

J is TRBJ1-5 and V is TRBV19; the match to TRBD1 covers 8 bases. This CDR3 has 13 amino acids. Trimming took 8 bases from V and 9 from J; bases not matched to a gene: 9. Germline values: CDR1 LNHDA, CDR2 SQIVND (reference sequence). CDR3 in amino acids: CASGQGANGPQHF. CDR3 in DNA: TGTGCCAGTGGACAGGGAGCCAATGGGCCCCAGCATTTT.

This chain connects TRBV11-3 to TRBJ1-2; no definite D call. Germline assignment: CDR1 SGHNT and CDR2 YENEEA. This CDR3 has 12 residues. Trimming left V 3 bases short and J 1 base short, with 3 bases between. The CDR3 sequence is CASSFCNYGYTF. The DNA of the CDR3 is TGTGCCAGCAGCTTCTGTAACTATGGCTACACCTTC.

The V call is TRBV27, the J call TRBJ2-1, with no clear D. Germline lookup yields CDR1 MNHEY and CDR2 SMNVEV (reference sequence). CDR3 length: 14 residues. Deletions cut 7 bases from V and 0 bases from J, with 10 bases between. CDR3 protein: CASTNLGSYNEQFF. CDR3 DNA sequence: TGTGCCAGCACAAACCTAGGCTCCTACAATGAGCAGTTCTTC.

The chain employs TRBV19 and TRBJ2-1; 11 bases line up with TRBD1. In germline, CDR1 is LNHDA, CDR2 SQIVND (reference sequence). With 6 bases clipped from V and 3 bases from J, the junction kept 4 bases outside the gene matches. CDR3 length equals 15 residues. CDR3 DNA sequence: TGTGCCAGTAGGAAGGGGACAGGGGGCTACAATGAGCAGTTCTTC. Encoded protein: CASRKGTGGYNEQFF.

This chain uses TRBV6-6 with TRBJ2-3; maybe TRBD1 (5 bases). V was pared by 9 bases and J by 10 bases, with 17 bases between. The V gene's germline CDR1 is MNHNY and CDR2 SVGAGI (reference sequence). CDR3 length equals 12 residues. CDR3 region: CASQPQGTAQYF. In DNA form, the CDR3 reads TGTGCCAGTCAACCCCAGGGAACGGCGCAGTATTTT.

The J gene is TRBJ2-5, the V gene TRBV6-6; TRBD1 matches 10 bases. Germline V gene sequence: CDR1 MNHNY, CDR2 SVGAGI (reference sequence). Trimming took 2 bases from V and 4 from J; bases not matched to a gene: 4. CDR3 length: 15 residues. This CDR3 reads CASSYTGTGVETQYF. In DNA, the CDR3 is TGTGCCAGCAGTTACACGGGGACAGGGGTAGAGACCCAGTACTTC.

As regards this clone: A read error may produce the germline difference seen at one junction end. The CDR3, as DNA: TGCGCCAGCAGCTCAGACCAGGGAGGGGCTGGGGCCAACGGCCTGACTTTC. This sequence encodes CASSSDQGGAGANGLTF. The chain carries TRBV4-1 and TRBJ2-6, with TRBD2 matching 7 bases. This CDR3 is 17 amino acids long. Looked up from germline, CDR1 is MGHRA and CDR2 is YSYEKL.

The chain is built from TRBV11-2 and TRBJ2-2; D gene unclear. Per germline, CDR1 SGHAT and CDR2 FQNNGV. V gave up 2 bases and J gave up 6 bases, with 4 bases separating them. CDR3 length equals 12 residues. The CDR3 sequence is CASSLFSGELFF. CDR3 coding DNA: TGTGCCAGCAGCTTATTCTCCGGGGAGCTGTTTTTT.

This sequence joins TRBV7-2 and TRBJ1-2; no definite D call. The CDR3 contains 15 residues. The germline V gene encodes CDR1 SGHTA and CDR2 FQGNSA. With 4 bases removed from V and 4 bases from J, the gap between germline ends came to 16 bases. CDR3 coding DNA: TGTGCCAGCAGCTCAACCGGGAGTCTCTTCTATGGCTACACCTTC. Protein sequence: CASSSTGSLFYGYTF.

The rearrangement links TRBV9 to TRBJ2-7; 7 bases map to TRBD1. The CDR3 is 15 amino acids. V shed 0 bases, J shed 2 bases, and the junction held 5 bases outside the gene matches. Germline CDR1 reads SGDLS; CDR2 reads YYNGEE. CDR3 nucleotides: TGTGCCAGCAGCGTAGAGGGACAGAGCCCCTACGAGCAGTACTTC. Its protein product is CASSVEGQSPYEQYF.

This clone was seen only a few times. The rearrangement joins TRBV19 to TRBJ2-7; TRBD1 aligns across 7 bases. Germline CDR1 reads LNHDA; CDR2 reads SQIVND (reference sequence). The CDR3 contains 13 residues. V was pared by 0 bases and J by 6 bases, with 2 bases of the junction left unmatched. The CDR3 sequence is CASSIDRTGEQYF. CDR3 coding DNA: TGTGCCAGTAGTATAGACCGGACAGGCGAGCAGTACTTC.

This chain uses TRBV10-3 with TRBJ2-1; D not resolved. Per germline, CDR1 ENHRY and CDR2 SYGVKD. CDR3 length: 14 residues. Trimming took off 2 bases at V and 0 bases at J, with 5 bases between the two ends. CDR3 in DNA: TGTGCCATCAGTGAGAGGAGCTCCTACAATGAGCAGTTCTTC. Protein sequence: CAISERSSYNEQFF.

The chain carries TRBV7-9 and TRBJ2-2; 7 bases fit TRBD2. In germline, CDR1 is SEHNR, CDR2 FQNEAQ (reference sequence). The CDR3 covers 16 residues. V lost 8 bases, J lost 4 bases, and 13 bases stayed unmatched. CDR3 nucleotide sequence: TGTGCCAGCTACTCGAGGGAGGGATTCATCACCGGGGAGCTGTTTTTT. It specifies CASYSREGFITGELFF.

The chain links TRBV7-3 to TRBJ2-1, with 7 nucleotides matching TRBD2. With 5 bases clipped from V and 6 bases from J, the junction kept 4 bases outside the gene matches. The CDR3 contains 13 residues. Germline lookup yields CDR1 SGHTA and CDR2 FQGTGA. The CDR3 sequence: CASSLPGGNEQFF. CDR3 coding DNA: TGTGCCAGCAGCCTACCGGGGGGCAATGAGCAGTTCTTC.

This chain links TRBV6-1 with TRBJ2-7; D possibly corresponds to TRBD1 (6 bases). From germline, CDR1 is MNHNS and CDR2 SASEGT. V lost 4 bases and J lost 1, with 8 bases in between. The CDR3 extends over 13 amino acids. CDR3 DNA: TGTGCCAGCAGTGTGGACAGATCCTACGAGCAGTACTTC. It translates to CASSVDRSYEQYF.

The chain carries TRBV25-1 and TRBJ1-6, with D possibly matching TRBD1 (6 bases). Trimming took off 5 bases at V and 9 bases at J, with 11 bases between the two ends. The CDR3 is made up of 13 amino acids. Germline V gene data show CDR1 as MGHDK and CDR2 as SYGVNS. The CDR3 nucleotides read TGTGCCAGCAGTCTAGACAGGAGTTCACCCCTCCACTTT. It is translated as CASSLDRSSPLHF. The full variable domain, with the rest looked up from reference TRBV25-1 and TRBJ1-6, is EADIYQTPRYLVIGTGKKITLECSQTMGHDKMYWYQQDPGMELHLIHYSYGVNSTEKGDLSSESTVSRIRTEHFPLTLESARPSHTSQYLCASSLDRSSPLHFGNGTRLTVT.

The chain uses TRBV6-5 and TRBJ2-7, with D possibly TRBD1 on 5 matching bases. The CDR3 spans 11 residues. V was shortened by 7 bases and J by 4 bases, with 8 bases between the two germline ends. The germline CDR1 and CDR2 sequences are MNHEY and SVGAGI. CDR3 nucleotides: TGTGCCAGCAACAGGCTATACGAGCAGTACTTC. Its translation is CASNRLYEQYF.

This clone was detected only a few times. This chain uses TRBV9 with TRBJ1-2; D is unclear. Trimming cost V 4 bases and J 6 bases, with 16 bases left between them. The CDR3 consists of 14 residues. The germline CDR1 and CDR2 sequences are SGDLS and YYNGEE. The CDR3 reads CASSLGDGVNGYTF. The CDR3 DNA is TGTGCCAGCAGCCTGGGAGACGGGGTAAATGGCTACACCTTC.

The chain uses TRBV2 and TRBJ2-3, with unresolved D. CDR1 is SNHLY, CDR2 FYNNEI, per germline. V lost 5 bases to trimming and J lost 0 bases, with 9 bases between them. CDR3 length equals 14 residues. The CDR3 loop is CASSRSTSTDTQYF. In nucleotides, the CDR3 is TGTGCCAGCAGTCGTTCGACTAGCACAGATACGCAGTATTTT.

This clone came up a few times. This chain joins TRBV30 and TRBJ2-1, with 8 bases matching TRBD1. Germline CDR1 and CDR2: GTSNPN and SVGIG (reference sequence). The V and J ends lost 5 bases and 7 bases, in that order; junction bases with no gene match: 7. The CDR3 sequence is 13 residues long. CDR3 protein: CAWRRDRKNEQFF. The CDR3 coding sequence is TGTGCCTGGCGTAGGGACAGGAAAAATGAGCAGTTCTTC.

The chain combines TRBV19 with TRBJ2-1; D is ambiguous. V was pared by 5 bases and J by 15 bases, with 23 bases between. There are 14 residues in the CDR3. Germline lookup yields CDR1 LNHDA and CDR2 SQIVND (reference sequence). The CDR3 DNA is TGTGCCAGTAGTCTATACATAAGCCCTGAGGTTCTGTTCTTC. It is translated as CASSLYISPEVLFF.

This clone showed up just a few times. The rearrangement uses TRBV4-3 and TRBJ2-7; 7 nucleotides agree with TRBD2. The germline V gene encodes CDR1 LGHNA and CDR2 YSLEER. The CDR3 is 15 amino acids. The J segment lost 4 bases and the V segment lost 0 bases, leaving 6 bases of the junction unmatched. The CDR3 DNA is TGCGCCAGCAGCCAAGAGGATGCGGGGGAGTACGAGCAGTACTTC. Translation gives CASSQEDAGEYEQYF.

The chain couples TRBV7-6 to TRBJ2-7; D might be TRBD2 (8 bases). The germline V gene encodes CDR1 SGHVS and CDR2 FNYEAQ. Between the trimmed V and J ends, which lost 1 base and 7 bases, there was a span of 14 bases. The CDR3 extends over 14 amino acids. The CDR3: CASSLVGGGGEQYF. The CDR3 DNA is TGTGCCAGCAGCTTAGTAGGGGGCGGGGGGGAGCAGTACTTC.

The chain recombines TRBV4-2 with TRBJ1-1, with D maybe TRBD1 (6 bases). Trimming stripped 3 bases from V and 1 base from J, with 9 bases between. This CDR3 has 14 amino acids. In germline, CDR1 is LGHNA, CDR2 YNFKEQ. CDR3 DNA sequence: TGTGCCAGCAGCCAGGGCAGGGGGAACACTGAAGCTTTCTTT. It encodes CASSQGRGNTEAFF.